This entry describes one T cell receptor (beta chain). This clonotype was found many times. Its cognate antigen has yet to be identified. No much larger clone exists at a distance of one base, and base qualities are not known. The data were obtained in a study of neurological immune-mediated disorders (dated by TCRdb to the late 2010s). Notes on the research overall: Peripheral blood TCR-beta repertoires from patients with HTLV-I-associated myelopathy (HAM/TSP), patients with multiple sclerosis, and healthy controls were compared in the study using UMI-based sequencing. The roughly 99 TCR-beta libraries covered PBMC samples along with longitudinal samples, technical triplicates, and paired sorted CD4+ and CD8+ T-cell subsets. The cohort included around 70 subjects: about 15 with HAM/TSP, approximately 34 with multiple sclerosis, and some 20 healthy controls. General study outcomes and caveats: The highest TCR clonal expansion was observed in HAM/TSP patients, whereas the lowest was observed in MS patients, even when compared with healthy controls. No identical CDR3 amino acid sequences were found to be shared among expanded clones across subjects, suggesting that TCR-beta repertoires were private in all groups.

cDNA was synthesized by template-switch 5'RACE using a primer with a 10-nucleotide random unique molecular identifier that tagged each TCR transcript. Every sequencing run covered 15-18 subjects and yielded more than 180 million TCR-beta sequences. Total RNA was extracted with the RNeasy kit. The KAPA Real-time Library Amplification kit was used to amplify TCR-beta VDJ regions with primers targeting the TCR constant region and the 5'RACE anchor. Sample indexes and Illumina adaptors were added in a first PCR, after which library yield was increased in a second PCR. After Ampure bead purification, the roughly 650 bp TCR product was size-selected on a 2% E-gel SizeSelection system. Library quality was checked on a Bioanalyzer, concentration was measured with Qubit, and libraries were quantified with the Kapa Library Quantification kit before pooling. Libraries were sequenced paired-end 2 x 150 bp on an Illumina HiSeq 2500. To increase sequence diversity, roughly 24-31% phiX was spiked into each library pool. The published analysis was carried out like this. The UMI-based MiGEC pipeline processed quality-filtered reads and removed over 85% of raw TCR sequences during error correction. VDJ genes were aligned to IMGT germline references, and each clonotype was defined by a unique CDR3 amino acid sequence together with V-J genes. Clonal expansion, Shannon diversity and CDR3 relatedness (CalcPairwiseDistances, ClusterSamples) were evaluated with VDJtools, and phylogenetic trees were built with CLCbio workbench. Expanded clones were defined as having at least 8 unique UMIs, based on coefficient-of-variation modelling across technical triplicates. The public reads were run again by TCRdb, first through fastp at Q25 and then through MiXCR, and only productive beta chains were kept. Entries that share a CDR3 protein sequence are merged under the most common genes and DNA. The V and J calls and clone size come from TCRdb's table, not from the authors' own analysis. The sample table shows 75,000 to 90,000 distinct CDR3 sequences, and 10% are seen once. Jointly, the top ten make up about 1.7% of the sample.

Blood bank volunteers in Maryland, USA served as the healthy controls. For the unsorted PBMC libraries, 2 million PBMCs were stored in RNAlater at -80 degrees C until RNA extraction and were used to generate the libraries. Peripheral blood was subjected to Ficoll-Hypaque density gradient centrifugation to isolate PBMCs, which were then cryopreserved in liquid nitrogen. Its CDR3 holds 16 amino acids, cysteine through phenylalanine. Only CDR3 DNA is held: 48 bases, read in frame from base 1. Via the germline V gene (reference sequence), CDR1 is MNHEY and CDR2 SMNVEV. V lost 7 bases and J lost 7 bases; the stretch between them is 23 bases long.

This TCR was sampled from a man in his forties in good health. The rearrangement joined TRBV27 to TRBJ2-1; TRBD2 might be the D gene, on 6 matching bases. The sequenced sample was PBMCs. The CDR3 protein is CASTFNGGRETNEQFF. The sequenced DNA is TGTGCCAGCACCTTCAACGGGGGTAGGGAGACAAATGAGCAGTTCTTC.